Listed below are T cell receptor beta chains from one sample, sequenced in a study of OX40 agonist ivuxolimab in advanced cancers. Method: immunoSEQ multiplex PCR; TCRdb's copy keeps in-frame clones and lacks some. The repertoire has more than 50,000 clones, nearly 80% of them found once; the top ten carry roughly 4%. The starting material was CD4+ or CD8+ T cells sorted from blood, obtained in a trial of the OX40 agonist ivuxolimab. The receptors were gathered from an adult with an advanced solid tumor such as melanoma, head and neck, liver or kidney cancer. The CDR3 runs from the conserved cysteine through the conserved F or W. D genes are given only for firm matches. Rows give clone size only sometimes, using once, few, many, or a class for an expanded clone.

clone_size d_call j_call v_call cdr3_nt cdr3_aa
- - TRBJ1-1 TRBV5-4 TGTGCCAGCAGCCCGTGGACAGACACTGAAGCTTTCTTT CASSPWTDTEAFF
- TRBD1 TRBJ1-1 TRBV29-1 TGCAGCGCCGGGACAGGGTTGAGCACTGAAGCTTTCTTT CSAGTGLSTEAFF
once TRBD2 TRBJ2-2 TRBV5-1 TGCGCCAGCAGCCCCCTAGCGGGGGGGCCCTCCGGGGAGCTGTTTTTT CASSPLAGGPSGELFF
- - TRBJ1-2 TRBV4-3 TGCGCCAGCAGCCAATTTGGGACCCCAGGCAGCTATGGCTACACCTTC CASSQFGTPGSYGYTF
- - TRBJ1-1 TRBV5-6 TGTGCCAGCAGCTTACAGGGCGGGCGGACTGAAGCTTTCTTT CASSLQGGRTEAFF
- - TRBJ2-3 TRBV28 TGTGCCAGCAGTGGCCCCTTGGGGATAGATACGCAGTATTTT CASSGPLGIDTQYF
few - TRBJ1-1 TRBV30 TGTGCCTGGAGAGAGAGTCCAGGGGACCCTGAAGCTTTCTTT CAWRESPGDPEAFF
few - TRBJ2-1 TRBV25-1 TGTGCCAGCAGTGAATCTTATGGGGGTCGGAGGAGCAATGAGCAGTTCTTC CASSESYGGRRSNEQFF
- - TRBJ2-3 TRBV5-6 TGTGCCAGCAACTCGGGCAGTCCTACCACAGATACGCAGTATTTT CASNSGSPTTDTQYF
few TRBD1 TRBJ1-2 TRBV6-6 TGTGCCAGCATCAGACAGGGCCCTTATGGTGGCTACACCTTC CASIRQGPYGGYTF
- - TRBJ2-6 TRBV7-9 TGTGCCATCCCTTCAGTGGGGGGCCTCTCTGGGGCCAACGTCCTGACTTTC CAIPSVGGLSGANVLTF
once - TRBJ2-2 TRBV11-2 TGTGCCAGCAGCCGATATATTCGAGGGGAGCTGTTTTTT CASSRYIRGELFF
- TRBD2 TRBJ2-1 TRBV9 TGTGCCAGCAGCGAAGCGGGAGCCCACAATGAGCAGTTCTTC CASSEAGAHNEQFF
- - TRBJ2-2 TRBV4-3 TGCGCCAGCAGCCATGACGTACGGATCGGGGAGCTGTTTTTT CASSHDVRIGELFF
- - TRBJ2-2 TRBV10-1 TGCGCCAGCAGTGAGTCCGCTTACAGGGTAGACACCGGGGAGCTGTTTTTT CASSESAYRVDTGELFF
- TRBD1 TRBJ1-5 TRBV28 TGTGCCAGCAACCCTAGGGGACAGGGGGCGCGGGGCAATCAGCCCCAGCATTTT CASNPRGQGARGNQPQHF
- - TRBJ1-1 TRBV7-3 TGTGCCAGCAGAACCGACGGGCCCGGAGGCTCTGAAGCTTTCTTT CASRTDGPGGSEAFF
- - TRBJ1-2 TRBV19 TGTGCCAGTAGGCAAGGGGGGGCGGATGGCTACACCTTC CASRQGGADGYTF
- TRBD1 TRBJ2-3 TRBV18 TGTGCCAGCTCACGCCGACAGGGAGATACGCAGTATTTT CASSRRQGDTQYF
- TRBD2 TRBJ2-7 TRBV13 TGTGCCAGCAGCCCCTGGACTAGCGGCCCAGGCTCCTACGAGCAGTACTTC CASSPWTSGPGSYEQYF
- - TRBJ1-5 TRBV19 TGTGCCAGTAGTATCTACCTTTCCCAGGCGGGTCAGCCCCAGCATTTT CASSIYLSQAGQPQHF
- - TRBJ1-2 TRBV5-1 TGCGCCAGCAGCTTGGGGCAGGGGAGTGGCTACACCTTC CASSLGQGSGYTF
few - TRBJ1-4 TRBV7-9 TGTGCCAGCAGCTCCTCCTCCTCGCCAACTAATGAAAAACTGTTTTTT CASSSSSSPTNEKLFF
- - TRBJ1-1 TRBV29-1 TGCAGCGTCACTTCGGCGGGGGCTGGCACTGAAGCTTTCTTT CSVTSAGAGTEAFF
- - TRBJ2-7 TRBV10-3 TGTGCCATCAGGATCACGGGTGGGAGCTCCTACGAGCAGTACTTC CAIRITGGSSYEQYF
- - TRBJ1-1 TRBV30 TGTGCCTGGAGATCTCCCGTTGGAATAGACAGGGCTTTCTTT CAWRSPVGIDRAFF
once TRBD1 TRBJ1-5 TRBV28 TGTGCCAGCAGCCCGGACAGGGGCGATCAGCCCCAGCATTTT CASSPDRGDQPQHF
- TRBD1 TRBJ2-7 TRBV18 TGTGCCAGCTCACCAGGGACAGGGCCCGAGCAGTACTTC CASSPGTGPEQYF
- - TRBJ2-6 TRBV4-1 TGCGCCAGCAGCCCTGGGCGAGGGGCTGGGGCCAACGTCCTGACTTTC CASSPGRGAGANVLTF
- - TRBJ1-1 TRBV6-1 TGTGCCAGCAGAGAGGAGTACACTGAAGCTTTCTTT CASREEYTEAFF
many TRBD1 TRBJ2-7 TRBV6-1 TGTGCCAGCAGTAGAGGGACAGAATACGAGCAGTACTTC CASSRGTEYEQYF